The 23 T cell receptor beta chains below all came from one sample that was sequenced in a study of shared clonotypes between healthy human individuals. Measured with immunoSEQ multiplex PCR; TCRdb has only the in-frame clones, and not every one. The sample contains about 2.5 million clones, 85% to 95% of which appear only once. The source material was naive CD4+ T cells from PBMCs. Subset here: CD45RA+ positively selected. Source of these receptors: a man aged 18 to 29 in good health. Some clones in this sample may be carry-over from other donors' samples.

The rearrangement joins TRBV19 to TRBJ1-2, with no clear D. Germline loops: CDR1 LNHDA, CDR2 SQIVND (reference sequence). The CDR3 sequence is 13 residues long. Trimming shortened V by 2 bases and J by 4 bases, and 8 bases separated the two germline ends. The CDR3 nucleotides are TGTGCCAGTAGTATAACTGGGTTCTATGGCTACACCTTC. This gives the protein CASSITGFYGYTF.

This clone came up once. The CDR3 nucleotides read TGTGCCAGTAGTATCGGACTACCCGGTGTGGGGCAGTACTTC. Residues: CASSIGLPGVGQYF. The rearrangement joins TRBV19 to TRBJ2-7; D perhaps matches TRBD2 (6 bases). This CDR3 spans 14 amino acids. Between the trimmed V and J ends, which lost 3 bases and 9 bases, there was a span of 18 bases. Per the germline V gene, CDR1 is LNHDA and CDR2 is SQIVND (reference sequence). Full variable domain (rest looked up from reference TRBV19 and TRBJ2-7): DGGITQSPKYLFRKEGQNVTLSCEQNLNHDAMYWYRQDPGQGLRLIYYSQIVNDFQKGDIAEGYSVSREKKESFPLTVTSAQKNPTAFYLCASSIGLPGVGQYFGPGTRLTVT.

The rearrangement joins TRBV6-5 to TRBJ2-7; the D gene could be TRBD1 or TRBD2 (5 bases each). There are 14 residues in the CDR3. CDR1 is MNHEY and CDR2 is SVGAGI in the germline V gene. Trimming removed 0 bases at V and 3 bases at J, with 9 bases between. Written as DNA, the CDR3 is TGTGCCAGCAGTTACTCCGGGGCCAACTACGAGCAGTACTTC. It specifies CASSYSGANYEQYF.

The gene calls are TRBV28 and TRBJ1-2; D possibly corresponds to TRBD1 (6 bases). Germline-derived CDR1 and CDR2 are MDHEN and SYDVKM. This CDR3 spans 14 amino acids. The V and J ends lost 5 bases and 4 bases respectively, with 14 bases between them. The CDR3 DNA sequence: TGTGCCAGCAGTCCCCGGACAGATTCCTATGGCTACACCTTC. As protein: CASSPRTDSYGYTF.

The chain couples TRBV6-6 to TRBJ2-7; no firm D call. The CDR3 is made up of 13 amino acids. Germline CDR1 and CDR2: MNHNY and SVGAGI (reference sequence). Trimming pared 5 bases from V and 4 bases from J, leaving 12 bases between. The chain's CDR3 is CASSTPGHYEQYF. CDR3 nucleotides: TGTGCCAGCAGTACCCCCGGCCATTACGAGCAGTACTTC.

The chain recombines TRBV7-3 with TRBJ1-3; the D is unclear. The V end lost 4 bases, the J end lost 4 bases, and 14 bases lay between the germline ends. This CDR3 has 15 amino acids. CDR1 and CDR2 from the germline V gene are SGHTA and FQGTGA. CDR3 coding DNA: TGTGCCAGCAGCTACTTAGAATTGGCGGGAAACACCATATATTTT. As protein: CASSYLELAGNTIYF.

The rearrangement links TRBV11-1 to TRBJ1-1; D unclear. The ends were cut back, 2 bases at V and 5 bases at J, with 24 bases in the middle. Germline lookup yields CDR1 SGHAT and CDR2 FQDESV (reference sequence). The CDR3 spans 18 residues. The CDR3 spells CASSLQTDKVSLSTEAFF. CDR3 in DNA: TGTGCCAGCAGCTTACAAACCGACAAGGTTTCCCTTTCGACTGAAGCTTTCTTT.

The chain uses TRBV6-6 and TRBJ2-2, with TRBD2 identical over 10 bases. With 4 bases clipped from V and 1 base from J, the junction kept 3 bases outside the gene matches. CDR3 length: 16 residues. Per germline, CDR1 MNHNY and CDR2 SVGAGI (reference sequence). The CDR3 nucleotides are TGTGCCAGCAGTTCTCTAGCGGGAGTGAACACCGGGGAGCTGTTTTTT. This codes for CASSSLAGVNTGELFF.

The chain recombines TRBV10-2 with TRBJ2-7, with D perhaps matching TRBD1 or TRBD2 (5 bases each). V lost 8 bases and J lost 3, with 14 bases in between. CDR1 WSHSY and CDR2 SAAADI come from the germline V gene. There are 13 residues in the CDR3. As DNA, the CDR3 is TGCGCCAGCGCCCCGGGGCAGATCTACGAGCAGTACTTC. The encoded protein is CASAPGQIYEQYF.

The rearrangement links TRBV10-3 to TRBJ1-4; 10 bases align to TRBD1. J gave up 6 bases and V 0 bases, and 10 bases lay outside the gene matches. The CDR3 totals 18 residues. CDR1 and CDR2 from the germline V gene are ENHRY and SYGVKD. The CDR3 is CAISESSLRQGAHEKLFF. In DNA form, the CDR3 reads TGTGCCATCAGTGAGTCGAGTTTGCGACAGGGGGCACATGAAAAACTGTTTTTT.

This clone was observed a single time. This rearrangement joins TRBV29-1 to TRBJ2-5; 8 nucleotides align to TRBD2. V shed 1 base, J shed 3 bases, and the junction held 4 bases outside the gene matches. CDR1 SQVTM and CDR2 ANQGSEA come from the germline V gene. CDR3 length: 14 residues. The CDR3 spells CSVEGLLAEETQYF. CDR3 coding DNA: TGCAGCGTTGAAGGGTTACTAGCGGAAGAGACCCAGTACTTC.

The chain joins TRBV20-1 to TRBJ2-3, with a possible D match to TRBD2 (6 bases). CDR1 and CDR2 (germline): DFQATT, SNEGSKA (reference sequence). This CDR3 is 11 amino acids long. The V gene lost 7 bases and the J gene lost 6 bases, with 11 bases spanning the gap. The DNA for the CDR3 is TGCAGTGTGAAGGGGAGGGATACGCAGTATTTT. It codes for CSVKGRDTQYF.

The chain employs TRBV29-1 and TRBJ2-2, with 8 positions matching TRBD2. Trimming took 2 bases from V and 2 from J; bases not matched to a gene: 4. This CDR3 has 15 amino acids. Germline V gives CDR1 SQVTM, CDR2 ANQGSEA. The CDR3 sequence: CSVELLAANTGELFF. In DNA, the CDR3 is TGCAGCGTTGAATTACTAGCGGCTAACACCGGGGAGCTGTTTTTT.

The rearrangement joins TRBV12-1 to TRBJ2-1. TRBV12-1 is a pseudogene segment. There are 16 residues in the CDR3. CDR3 region: CASTSGSTRDFNEQFF. As DNA, the CDR3 is TGTGCCAGCACCTCAGGTAGCACACGTGATTTCAATGAGCAGTTCTTC.

The chain couples TRBV25-1 to TRBJ1-1; D is ambiguous. Deletions cut 3 bases from V and 3 bases from J, with 2 bases between. This CDR3 has 11 residues. The germline V gene has CDR1 MGHDK and CDR2 SYGVNS. The CDR3 here is CASSEYTEAFF. CDR3 nucleotide sequence: TGTGCCAGCAGTGAGTACACTGAAGCTTTCTTT.

This chain connects TRBV5-1 to TRBJ1-4; D is unclear. V was trimmed by 2 bases and J by 10 bases, leaving 12 bases between them. The CDR3 consists of 13 residues. Germline CDR1 is SGHRS and CDR2 is YFSETQ. The chain's CDR3 is CASSLKTASKLFF. As DNA, the CDR3 is TGCGCCAGCAGCTTAAAAACAGCGTCAAAACTGTTTTTT.

The CDR3 protein is CSVGEGLRREQYF. The CDR3 DNA reads TGCAGCGTTGGGGAGGGCCTACGGCGGGAGCAGTACTTC. The rearrangement links TRBV29-1 to TRBJ2-7, with 7 bases lining up with TRBD2. Germline loops: CDR1 SQVTM, CDR2 ANQGSEA. This CDR3 region has 13 residues. V shed 4 bases, J shed 7 bases, and the junction held 10 bases outside the gene matches.

About this clone itself: Distinct nucleotide sequences in the sample also encode this CDR3. The chain uses TRBV28 and TRBJ1-4, with D possibly being TRBD1 (6 bases). Trimming stripped 2 bases from V and 0 bases from J, with 10 bases between. The CDR3 length is 16 residues. Germline lookup yields CDR1 MDHEN and CDR2 SYDVKM. For the CDR3, the DNA is TGTGCCAGCAGTTTACGGGGGGCTGCAACTAATGAAAAACTGTTTTTT. Amino acid sequence: CASSLRGAATNEKLFF.

The chain joins TRBV2 to TRBJ1-4; 7 bases are a match to TRBD1. J gave up 8 bases and V 6 bases, and 6 bases lay outside the gene matches. CDR3 length: 13 amino acids. The germline CDR1 and CDR2 sequences are SNHLY and FYNNEI. The DNA for the CDR3 is TGTGCCAGCAGGGAGGGACAGACCGAAAAACTGTTTTTT. Translation gives CASREGQTEKLFF.

The chain has TRBV23-1 and TRBJ2-3, with D perhaps matching TRBD1 (6 bases). TRBV23-1 is an ORF, and what it does is uncertain. Trimming stripped 0 bases from V and 0 bases from J, with 16 bases between. The CDR3 contains 18 residues. The CDR3 region is CASSQSPTPGQSTDTQYF. The CDR3 DNA sequence: TGCGCCAGCAGTCAATCGCCCACCCCGGGACAAAGCACAGATACGCAGTATTTT.

This clone was observed a handful of times. This chain uses TRBV29-1 with TRBJ1-4, with D unresolved. V was shortened by 5 bases and J by 7 bases, with 11 bases between the two germline ends. Germline loops: CDR1 SQVTM, CDR2 ANQGSEA. CDR3 length: 12 residues. CDR3 sequence reads: CSVRAGSEKLFF. The CDR3 coding sequence is TGCAGCGTTAGGGCAGGAAGTGAAAAACTGTTTTTT.

The rearrangement joins TRBV4-3 to TRBJ2-7; D might be TRBD1 or TRBD2, each matching 5 bases. This CDR3 has 20 amino acids. Germline assignment: CDR1 LGHNA and CDR2 YSLEER. Trimming removed 3 bases at V and 2 bases at J, with 29 bases between. CDR3 sequence: CASSQYQGKSGWVNAYEQYF. DNA for the CDR3: TGCGCCAGCAGCCAGTATCAGGGAAAGAGCGGTTGGGTAAATGCCTACGAGCAGTACTTC.

The CDR3 loop reads CASSPRGGSGSNEQFF. CDR3 bases: TGTGCCAGCAGCCCCCGGGGGGGTAGCGGGAGCAATGAGCAGTTCTTC. The chain recombines TRBV5-4 with TRBJ2-1, with TRBD2 matching 9 bases. CDR1 is SGHNT, CDR2 YYREEE, per germline (reference sequence). There are 16 residues in the CDR3. With 4 bases clipped from V and 6 bases from J, the junction kept 11 bases outside the gene matches. The full variable domain, its missing parts supplied by reference TRBV5-4 and TRBJ2-1, is ETGVTQSPTHLIKTRGQQVTLRCSSQSGHNTVSWYQQALGQGPQFIFQYYREEENGRGNFPPRFSGLQFPNYSSELNVNALELDDSALYLCASSPRGGSGSNEQFFGPGTRLTVL.